This is a list of T cell receptor beta chains from one sample in a study of Graves' ophthalmopathy and Graves' hyperthyroidism. One entry per CDR3 protein results from TCRdb running MiXCR on the multiplex PCR reads. In the table there are approximately 410,000 distinct CDR3 sequences, 15% to 17% of which are singletons. Material: peripheral blood. These receptors all stem from a woman in her late teens or twenties with stable Graves' hyperthyroidism. Each CDR3 is given with its conserved first and last residue. Fields, in order: J gene, V gene, D gene, clone size, CDR3 DNA, CDR3 protein. The D gene is left open where the match is weak. Where a row states a size, it is once, few, many or the class of an expanded clone; other rows omit it.

j_gene: TRBJ2-1
v_gene: TRBV27
d_gene: .
abundance: few
CDR3nt: TGTGCCAGCAGTTTCGCCAGCCAGCATGATAATGAGCAGTTCTTC
CDR3aa: CASSFASQHDNEQFF

j_gene: TRBJ1-2
v_gene: TRBV5-1
d_gene: .
abundance: many
CDR3nt: TGCGCCAGCAGCTTGGCCTGGGGAGACTATGGCTACACCTTC
CDR3aa: CASSLAWGDYGYTF

j_gene: TRBJ2-7
v_gene: TRBV5-1
d_gene: .
abundance: many
CDR3nt: TGCGCCAGCAGCTTGGGACAGGGACTTTCCTACGAGCAGTACTTC
CDR3aa: CASSLGQGLSYEQYF

j_gene: TRBJ1-2
v_gene: TRBV6-1
d_gene: .
abundance: .
CDR3nt: TGTGCCAGCAGTGAAGCTTCGTATGGCTACACCTTC
CDR3aa: CASSEASYGYTF

j_gene: TRBJ1-3
v_gene: TRBV20-1
d_gene: .
abundance: many
CDR3nt: TGCAGTGCTAACACGGGAGGGACTGGAAACACCATATATTTT
CDR3aa: CSANTGGTGNTIYF

j_gene: TRBJ1-1
v_gene: TRBV19
d_gene: TRBD1
abundance: many
CDR3nt: TGTGCCAGTACCAAAGACAGGGGGCCTGAAGCTTTCTTT
CDR3aa: CASTKDRGPEAFF

j_gene: TRBJ1-5
v_gene: TRBV10-2
d_gene: TRBD1
abundance: few
CDR3nt: TGCGCCACTAGGACAGGGAGAGAGCAGCCCCAGCATTTT
CDR3aa: CATRTGREQPQHF

j_gene: TRBJ1-6
v_gene: TRBV6-1
d_gene: TRBD1
abundance: few
CDR3nt: TGTGCCAGCAGTGGGACAGGGGGCAGTTCACCCCTCCACTTT
CDR3aa: CASSGTGGSSPLHF

j_gene: TRBJ2-2
v_gene: TRBV24-1
d_gene: .
abundance: many
CDR3nt: TGTGCCACCAGTGATTTGTCACCGGGACCCCACTTCGGGTCCACTCTTACCGGGGAGCTGTTTTTT
CDR3aa: CATSDLSPGPHFGSTLTGELFF

j_gene: TRBJ1-1
v_gene: TRBV5-1
d_gene: TRBD1
abundance: few
CDR3nt: TGCGCCAGCGCAAGGGACAGGAGGGCTGAAGCTTTCTTT
CDR3aa: CASARDRRAEAFF

j_gene: TRBJ2-5
v_gene: TRBV29-1
d_gene: .
abundance: .
CDR3nt: TGCAGCTCGACCGGTCCCCAAGAGACCCAGTACTTC
CDR3aa: CSSTGPQETQYF

j_gene: TRBJ1-5
v_gene: TRBV6-2/TRBV6-3
d_gene: .
abundance: many
CDR3nt: TGTGCCAGCAGTTACGTCCCCGGACTCGGCAATCAGCCCCAGCATTTT
CDR3aa: CASSYVPGLGNQPQHF

j_gene: TRBJ1-2
v_gene: TRBV7-2
d_gene: .
abundance: .
CDR3nt: TGTGCCAGCAGCGCCAAGTCTCGCTATGGCTACACCTTC
CDR3aa: CASSAKSRYGYTF

j_gene: TRBJ2-7
v_gene: TRBV28
d_gene: .
abundance: .
CDR3nt: TGTGCCAGCAGTTCGCACCGGACCTTGGAATTTTACGAGCAGTACTTC
CDR3aa: CASSSHRTLEFYEQYF

j_gene: TRBJ2-5
v_gene: TRBV9
d_gene: .
abundance: many
CDR3nt: TGTGCCAGCAGCGTAGGGATGCAGGGCCAAGAGACCCAGTACTTC
CDR3aa: CASSVGMQGQETQYF

j_gene: TRBJ1-5
v_gene: TRBV7-9
d_gene: .
abundance: many
CDR3nt: TGTGCCAGCAGCTTATCAGGGAACGGTCAGCCCCAGCATTTT
CDR3aa: CASSLSGNGQPQHF

j_gene: TRBJ2-7
v_gene: TRBV4-1
d_gene: .
abundance: many
CDR3nt: TGCGCCAGCAGCCAAGGAGATAGCTACTTCTACGAGCAGTACTTC
CDR3aa: CASSQGDSYFYEQYF

j_gene: TRBJ2-7
v_gene: TRBV6-1
d_gene: .
abundance: once
CDR3nt: TGTGCCAGCAGTGAGGGGAGGTACGAGCAGTACTTC
CDR3aa: CASSEGRYEQYF

j_gene: TRBJ1-1
v_gene: TRBV15
d_gene: .
abundance: many
CDR3nt: TGTGCCACCAGCAGAGATTGGAGGAGCGCTGCGGCTTTCTTT
CDR3aa: CATSRDWRSAAAFF

j_gene: TRBJ1-5
v_gene: TRBV12-3/TRBV12-4
d_gene: TRBD1
abundance: many
CDR3nt: TGTGCCAGCAGTCCCCGACAGGGACAACAGCCCCAGCATTTT
CDR3aa: CASSPRQGQQPQHF

j_gene: TRBJ1-1
v_gene: TRBV28
d_gene: .
abundance: .
CDR3nt: TGTGCCAGTCCCAAGGGCCAGGGCACTGAAGCTTTCTTT
CDR3aa: CASPKGQGTEAFF

j_gene: TRBJ2-7
v_gene: TRBV6-2/TRBV6-3
d_gene: TRBD1
abundance: .
CDR3nt: TGTGCCAGCAGTCACCCGGGACAGGGATCCTACGAGCAGTACTTC
CDR3aa: CASSHPGQGSYEQYF

j_gene: TRBJ1-1
v_gene: TRBV7-9
d_gene: .
abundance: many
CDR3nt: TGTGCCAGCAGCTTAGTTCTGGCAGGTGAAGCTTTCTTT
CDR3aa: CASSLVLAGEAFF

j_gene: TRBJ1-2
v_gene: TRBV5-1
d_gene: TRBD1
abundance: many
CDR3nt: TGCGCCAGCAGCAAAGGACAGGGCGGGGATGGCTACACCTTC
CDR3aa: CASSKGQGGDGYTF

j_gene: TRBJ1-5
v_gene: TRBV6-2/TRBV6-3
d_gene: TRBD1
abundance: .
CDR3nt: TGTGCCAGCAGTCAATCTCCGGACAGGGATCAGCCCCAGCATTTT
CDR3aa: CASSQSPDRDQPQHF

j_gene: TRBJ2-5
v_gene: TRBV7-9
d_gene: TRBD1
abundance: .
CDR3nt: TGTGCCAGCAGCCACGACAGGGGAGAGACCCAGTACTTC
CDR3aa: CASSHDRGETQYF